This T cell receptor beta chain was recovered during a study of blood T cell repertoires in COVID-19. Turning to the study itself: Whether acute or convalescent, the COVID-19 samples came from the United States, Italy and Spain. From T cells, B-cell-depleted T cells, or PBMCs came the material, which was cDNA or gDNA.

Germline CDR1 and CDR2: MNHEY and SVGEGT. The CDR3 has 18 residues. The junction had 16 bases not matched to a gene; V was cut back by 6 bases and J by 4 bases. Study processing details: Nucleated cell number was recorded as an estimate derived from reference gene primer amplification. Here immunoSEQ multiplex PCR was the method, and the copy in TCRdb shows in-frame clones only, minus some. Clone size and the V and J calls come from that table; the DNA yielded D and trimming. The sample shows 50,000 to 65,000 clones, 85% to 90% of them seen only once. Sequencing was done on a sample of peripheral blood. The V and J genes are TRBV6-2 or TRBV6-3 and TRBJ2-7, with 12 bases that match TRBD2. This clonotype was sampled from a man in his sixties with active COVID-19. The CDR3 DNA sequence: TGTGCCAGCAGCCCTATCGGAAGTTCTAGCGGGAGGGCGTACGAGCAGTACTTC. It specifies CASSPIGSSSGRAYEQYF.